Below are 27 T cell receptor beta chains sequenced from a single sample in a study of blood T cell repertoires in COVID-19 (dated by TCRdb to about 2020). The method behind the library was the immunoSEQ multiplex PCR assay. The source is immuneACCESS, and TCRdb retained only in-frame sequences with V and J called. Part of the clones is not carried over; for the studies checked, unresolved V genes explain less than half of this, and the remainder is unexplained. Recorded for this sample are more than 90,000 clones; 84% of them occurred a single time. The ten top clones hold 24% of the sample. Sequencing was performed on peripheral blood. All receptors come from a human donor in a cohort sampled during active COVID-19.

The chain is built from TRBV10-1 and TRBJ1-4; unclear D gene. V lost 9 bases to trimming and J lost 12 bases, with 14 bases between them. The length of the CDR3 is 11 residues. Germline V CDR1 and CDR2: WNHNN, SYGVQD (reference sequence). The DNA for the CDR3 is TGCGCCAGGACTCCGGGGAAGGAACTGTTTTTT. This gives the protein CARTPGKELFF.

The chain is built from TRBV6-6 and TRBJ1-5; 12 bases fit TRBD1. The CDR3 runs 15 residues. Germline assignment: CDR1 MNHNY and CDR2 SVGAGI (reference sequence). V dropped 4 bases and J dropped 7; count of bases not matched to a gene: 5. This CDR3 reads CASSSRDRGLQPQHF. The CDR3 DNA reads as TGTGCCAGCAGTTCCCGGGACAGGGGGCTCCAGCCCCAGCATTTT.

V is TRBV6-5 and J is TRBJ2-5, with 9 bases identical to TRBD2. Germline CDR1 is MNHEY and CDR2 is SVGAGI. V gave up 7 bases and J gave up 5 bases; unmatched junction bases: 8. The CDR3 covers 14 residues. CDR3 region: CASTGGGAGETQYF. In DNA form, the CDR3 reads TGTGCCAGCACTGGCGGGGGGGCAGGGGAGACCCAGTACTTC.

The J gene is TRBJ1-4, the V gene TRBV7-8; 7 bases are shared with TRBD1. V was clipped by 1 base and J by 11 bases; unmatched bases: 4. The CDR3 is 13 residues long. From germline, CDR1 is SGHVS and CDR2 FQNEAQ. Written as DNA, the CDR3 is TGTGCCAGCAGCTTAGGTCCAGGGGGGAAACTGTTTTTT. Its protein is CASSLGPGGKLFF.

This clone was picked up one time. This rearrangement joins TRBV5-1 to TRBJ1-4, with D unclear. CDR1 is SGHRS, CDR2 YFSETQ, per germline. The V and J ends lost 0 bases and 3 bases respectively, with 9 bases between them. The CDR3 totals 15 residues. CDR3 sequence (DNA): TGCGCCAGCAGCTTGGTCGGGGTCGCTAATGAAAAACTGTTTTTT. It specifies CASSLVGVANEKLFF.

V is TRBV9 and J is TRBJ2-2; unclear D gene. The CDR3 is 14 residues long. Germline CDR1 reads SGDLS; CDR2 reads YYNGEE. V shed 0 bases and J shed 7 bases, with 10 bases lying between them. For the CDR3, the DNA is TGTGCCAGCAGCGTAGCTCCGGGTGGCGGGGAGCTGTTTTTT. As protein: CASSVAPGGGELFF.

The genes are TRBV10-3 and TRBJ2-5; possibly TRBD1 for D (6 bases). V lost 3 bases and J lost 4, with 9 bases in between. The germline V gene has CDR1 ENHRY and CDR2 SYGVKD. The CDR3 is 13 amino acids. CDR3 amino acids: CAISEGGRETQYF. The CDR3 DNA sequence: TGTGCCATCAGTGAAGGGGGTCGAGAGACCCAGTACTTC.

CDR3: CASSYLPDRSYEQYF. The CDR3 DNA follows: TGTGCCAGCAGTTACCTTCCTGATAGGAGCTACGAGCAGTACTTC. The chain links TRBV6-5 to TRBJ2-7, with unresolved D. The CDR3 contains 15 residues. V was pared by 2 bases and J by 3 bases, with 14 bases between. CDR1 and CDR2 (germline): MNHEY, SVGAGI.

V usage is TRBV28 and J usage is TRBJ1-1, with D possibly matching TRBD1 (5 bases). With 6 bases removed from V and 0 bases from J, the gap between germline ends came to 11 bases. This CDR3 spans 14 amino acids. Looked up from germline, CDR1 is MDHEN and CDR2 is SYDVKM. The chain's CDR3 is CASRPGGMNTEAFF. The CDR3 nucleotides are TGTGCCAGCAGACCCGGGGGTATGAACACTGAAGCTTTCTTT.

Only a few counts were recorded for this clone. The chain couples TRBV6-5 to TRBJ2-7; D is possibly TRBD2 (5 bases). The germline V gene has CDR1 MNHEY and CDR2 SVGAGI. CDR3 size: 14 residues. The V end lost 6 bases, the J end lost 4 bases, and 16 bases lay between the germline ends. The CDR3 is CASRSGGKTYEQYF. Written as DNA, the CDR3 is TGTGCCAGCAGGTCAGGAGGTAAAACGTACGAGCAGTACTTC.

The CDR3 reads CASSTRYQPQHF. CDR3 coding DNA: TGTGCCAGTAGTACCAGGTATCAGCCCCAGCATTTT. The V gene is TRBV19, the J gene TRBJ1-5; D is undetermined. V shed 4 bases and J shed 5 bases, with 6 bases lying between them. CDR1 is LNHDA and CDR2 is SQIVND in the germline V gene (reference sequence). The length of the CDR3 is 12 residues.

This chain uses TRBV19 with TRBJ2-5; 14 bases are shared with TRBD2. Germline CDR1 is LNHDA and CDR2 is SQIVND (reference sequence). CDR3 length: 15 amino acids. The J segment lost 5 bases and the V segment lost 6 bases, leaving 5 bases of the junction unmatched. The CDR3 DNA reads as TGTGCCAGTAGAGGACTAGCGGGGGGCGGGGAGACCCAGTACTTC. Amino acids: CASRGLAGGGETQYF.

The chain joins TRBV27 to TRBJ2-3; 10 bases map to TRBD2. This CDR3 has 20 residues. Trimming at V came to 1 base and at J to 6 bases, leaving 19 bases not matched to a gene. Germline lookup yields CDR1 MNHEY and CDR2 SMNVEV (reference sequence). CDR3 in amino acids: CASSLFAVISSGGAADTQYF. The CDR3 DNA is TGTGCCAGCAGTTTATTTGCGGTGATATCCAGCGGGGGGGCCGCGGATACGCAGTATTTT.

This clone was picked up one time. CDR3 loop: CASSEAAGYSYNEQFF. The CDR3 nucleotides are TGTGCCAGCAGTGAAGCGGCGGGGTACTCCTACAATGAGCAGTTCTTC. The chain is built from TRBV2 and TRBJ2-1, with D possibly matching TRBD2 (6 bases). V was clipped by 0 bases and J by 0 bases, with 9 bases between them. This CDR3 is 16 amino acids long. Germline V gives CDR1 SNHLY, CDR2 FYNNEI. Supplemented by reference TRBV2 and TRBJ2-1, the full variable domain reads EPEVTQTPSHQVTQMGQEVILRCVPISNHLYFYWYRQILGQKVEFLVSFYNNEISEKSEIFDDQFSVERPDGSNFTLKIRSTKLEDSAMYFCASSEAAGYSYNEQFFGPGTRLTVL.

The chain combines TRBV10-3 with TRBJ1-1; no definite D call. This CDR3 is 13 amino acids long. V was clipped by 7 bases and J by 0 bases, with 9 bases between them. The germline CDR1 and CDR2 sequences are ENHRY and SYGVKD. The CDR3 spells CAIKEGLNTEAFF. CDR3 bases: TGTGCCATCAAGGAGGGTTTGAACACTGAAGCTTTCTTT.

V and J are TRBV5-1 and TRBJ2-3; 8 positions match TRBD2. In germline, CDR1 is SGHRS, CDR2 YFSETQ. The V gene end was trimmed by 3 bases and the J gene end by 4 bases; junction bases not matched to a gene: 4. This CDR3 is 14 amino acids long. The CDR3 region has the DNA TGCGCCAGCAGCTCGGGGGGGATCTCAGATACGCAGTATTTT. It specifies CASSSGGISDTQYF. Complete variable domain (other parts from reference TRBV5-1 and TRBJ2-3): KAGVTQTPRYLIKTRGQQVTLSCSPISGHRSVSWYQQTPGQGLQFLFEYFSETQRNKGNFPGRFSGRQFSNSRSEMNVSTLELGDSALYLCASSSGGISDTQYFGPGTRLTVL.

This clone was recorded only once. V gene TRBV4-1 combines with J gene TRBJ2-7, with 8 bases lining up with TRBD2. This CDR3 comprises 15 residues. Germline V gene lookup returns CDR1 MGHRA and CDR2 YSYEKL. With V trimmed by 4 bases and J by 2 bases, 7 bases remained unmatched. CDR3 protein: CASSLGTSWTYEQYF. CDR3 nucleotide sequence: TGCGCCAGCAGCCTTGGGACTAGTTGGACCTACGAGCAGTACTTC.

The V call is TRBV27, the J call TRBJ1-2; possible D gene TRBD1, 5 bases. This CDR3 has 15 amino acids. The ends were cut back, 3 bases at V and 8 bases at J, with 19 bases in the middle. Germline CDR1 and CDR2: MNHEY and SMNVEV (reference sequence). CDR3 bases: TGTGCCAGCAGTTTTGGGGGACTCCGGTTGGAGGGCTACACCTTC. Protein product: CASSFGGLRLEGYTF.

A single count supports this clone. V and J are TRBV28 and TRBJ1-3; a weak D match, TRBD1 (5 bases). Germline CDR1 is MDHEN and CDR2 is SYDVKM. The CDR3 covers 16 residues. Trimming stripped 2 bases from V and 3 bases from J, with 14 bases between. The CDR3 is CASSLQGRASGNTIYF. CDR3 in DNA: TGTGCCAGCAGTTTACAGGGCAGGGCGAGTGGAAACACCATATATTTT.

This clone was seen only a few times. The chain links TRBV3-1 (or the pseudogene TRBV3-2) to TRBJ2-7; 9 bases are shared with TRBD2. The CDR3 loop spans 16 amino acids. V was clipped by 8 bases and J by 0 bases; unmatched bases: 11. CDR1 is LGHDT and CDR2 is YNNKEL in the germline V gene (reference sequence). The CDR3 here is CASRSRLAGSSYEQYF. The DNA of the CDR3 is TGTGCCAGCCGCTCCCGTCTAGCGGGGAGCTCCTACGAGCAGTACTTC.

This clone was counted a single time. CDR3 in DNA: TGCGCCAGCAGCCAAGTCTCAAGCGGGAACTACAATGAGCAGTTCTTC. This translates into CASSQVSSGNYNEQFF. The chain couples TRBV4-1 to TRBJ2-1; the match to TRBD2 covers 7 bases. CDR3 length: 16 residues. Germline V gene sequence: CDR1 MGHRA, CDR2 YSYEKL. J gave up 3 bases and V 1 base, and 6 bases lay outside the gene matches.

A remark on this clone: Other nucleotide sequences in the sample specify the same CDR3. The gene calls are TRBV5-1 and TRBJ2-7; 10 positions match TRBD2. With V trimmed by 0 bases and J by 6 bases, 6 bases remained unmatched. This CDR3 comprises 15 residues. CDR1 and CDR2 from the germline V gene are SGHRS and YFSETQ. The CDR3 nucleotides are TGCGCCAGCAGCTTGGGCCTAGCGGGGGCTGGCGAGCAGTACTTC. This translates into CASSLGLAGAGEQYF.

This clone was counted once. V gene TRBV28 combines with J gene TRBJ2-1; 11 nucleotides match TRBD2. Germline V gene lookup returns CDR1 MDHEN and CDR2 SYDVKM. The CDR3 sequence is 17 residues long. J gave up 8 bases and V 5 bases, and 14 bases lay outside the gene matches. Here the CDR3 reads CASSPRKLAGVIYEQFF. The CDR3 bases are TGTGCCAGCAGTCCGAGAAAACTAGCGGGAGTCATCTATGAGCAGTTCTTC.

V is TRBV15 and J is TRBJ2-3; 8 nucleotides match TRBD1. The CDR3 contains 15 residues. V dropped 5 bases and J dropped 0; count of bases not matched to a gene: 4. CDR1 LNHNV and CDR2 YYDKDF come from the germline V gene (reference sequence). The CDR3: CATSGNRGSTDTQYF. CDR3 DNA sequence: TGTGCCACCAGCGGGAACAGGGGGAGCACAGATACGCAGTATTTT.

The gene calls are TRBV10-2 and TRBJ1-5, with a weak D call TRBD1 (6 bases). Trimming stripped 6 bases from V and 4 bases from J, with 16 bases between. Germline loops: CDR1 WSHSY, CDR2 SAAADI. The CDR3 consists of 15 residues. CDR3: CASRTGSVGNQPQHF. The CDR3 DNA reads TGCGCCAGCAGAACAGGGTCGGTGGGTAATCAGCCCCAGCATTTT.

The chain uses TRBV14 and TRBJ2-1; 13 nucleotides agree with TRBD2. Losses at the gene ends were 4 bases for V and 6 bases for J; bases not matched to a gene: 21. Germline assignment: CDR1 SGHDN and CDR2 FVKESK. This CDR3 region has 21 residues. Written as DNA, the CDR3 is TGTGCCAGCAGCCCGTCGAACCAAGAACCGGGACTAGCGGGATGGGGCAATGAGCAGTTCTTC. This gives the protein CASSPSNQEPGLAGWGNEQFF.

This clone was seen a handful of times. The CDR3 loop reads CASSEYKGRPSGNTIYF. As DNA, the CDR3 is TGTGCCAGCAGTGAATATAAGGGGCGCCCCTCTGGAAACACCATATATTTT. V and J are TRBV25-1 and TRBJ1-3; TRBD1 is a possible D gene (5 bases). The CDR3 runs to 17 residues. CDR1 and CDR2 (germline): MGHDK, SYGVNS. V was shortened by 0 bases and J by 0 bases, with 12 bases between the two germline ends.